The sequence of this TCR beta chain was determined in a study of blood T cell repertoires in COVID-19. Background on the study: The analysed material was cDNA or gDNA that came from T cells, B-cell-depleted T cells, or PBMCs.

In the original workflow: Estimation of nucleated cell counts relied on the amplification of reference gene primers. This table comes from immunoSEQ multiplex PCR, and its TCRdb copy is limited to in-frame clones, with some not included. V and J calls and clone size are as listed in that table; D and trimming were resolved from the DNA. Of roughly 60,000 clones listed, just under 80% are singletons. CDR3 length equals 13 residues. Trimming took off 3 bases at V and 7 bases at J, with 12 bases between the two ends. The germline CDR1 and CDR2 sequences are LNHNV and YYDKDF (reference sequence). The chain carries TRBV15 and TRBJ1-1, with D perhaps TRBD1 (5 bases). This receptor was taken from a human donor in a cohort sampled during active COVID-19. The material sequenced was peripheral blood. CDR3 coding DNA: TGTGCCACCAGCAGTTGGTCAGGGCGTGAAGCTTTCTTT. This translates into CATSSWSGREAFF.